This entry lists 3 T cell receptor beta chains sequenced from one sample in a study of metastatic and nonmetastatic thyroid tumors (dated by TCRdb to about 2020). Before undergoing thyroid surgery, none of the patients had been given any kind of treatment. Receptor amplification or capture employed PCR. Sequenced on an Illumina HiSeq 4000. TCRdb reworked the public reads: Q25 trimming with fastp, MiXCR clone assembly, productive beta chains retained. The sample has fewer than 35,000 clones on record, 10% to 14% of them singletons. The ten largest make up approximately 15% of the sample. Material: blood. Receptors originate from a female donor with papillary thyroid cancer or a benign thyroid nodule (not recorded which). Some clones in this sample may be carry-over from other donors' samples.

This chain joins TRBV12-3 or TRBV12-4 and TRBJ1-2; D not resolved. With 5 bases removed from V and 9 bases from J, the gap between germline ends came to 19 bases. This CDR3 comprises 14 residues. For the CDR3, the DNA is TGTGCCAGCAGTCCGAACGACGGGCGAGGTCGCTACACCTTC. Translation gives CASSPNDGRGRYTF.

A note on this clone: The junction departs from the called germline gene at one end, perhaps through a read error. V and J are TRBV28 and TRBJ2-1; no reliable D call. From germline, CDR1 is MDHEN and CDR2 SYDVKM. The CDR3 spans 16 residues. CDR3 in amino acids: CASSPPSESSYNEHFF. The DNA of the CDR3 is TGTGCCAGCAGTCCTCCCAGCGAGAGCTCCTACAATGAGCATTTCTTC.

This clone occurred many times. V and J are TRBV29-1 and TRBJ2-2; 9 positions agree with TRBD2. The J segment lost 1 base and the V segment lost 6 bases, leaving 6 bases of the junction unmatched. In germline, CDR1 is SQVTM, CDR2 ANQGSEA. This CDR3 region has 15 residues. The CDR3 DNA is TGCAGCGTCGCCGGGACTAGCCTGAACACCGGGGAGCTGTTTTTT. Translated: CSVAGTSLNTGELFF.